Below, 29 T cell receptor beta chains from the same sample are listed, as sequenced in a study of blood T cell repertoires in COVID-19. Method: immunoSEQ multiplex PCR; TCRdb's copy keeps in-frame clones and lacks some. The repertoire holds under 350,000 clones, with approximately 85% as singletons. The sequencing input was peripheral blood. The receptors stem from a woman aged 70-85 years with acute or convalescent COVID-19.

The chain carries TRBV6-1 and TRBJ1-2; possibly TRBD1 for D (5 bases). V lost 3 bases and J lost 5, with 10 bases in between. This CDR3 is 13 amino acids long. From germline, CDR1 is MNHNS and CDR2 SASEGT. As DNA, the CDR3 is TGTGCCAGCAGTGACAGGGTCCCATATGGCTACACCTTC. Translated: CASSDRVPYGYTF.

The chain is built from TRBV24-1 and TRBJ2-1; a possible D gene is TRBD2 (6 bases). Trimming took off 1 base at V and 6 bases at J, with 6 bases between the two ends. The CDR3 is 13 amino acids. Germline V CDR1 and CDR2: KGHDR, SFDVKD. DNA of the CDR3: TGTGCCACCAGTGATTTCGGGGGCAATGAGCAGTTCTTC. As protein: CATSDFGGNEQFF.

V is TRBV6-6 and J is TRBJ1-1; maybe TRBD1 (5 bases). CDR3 length: 13 amino acids. V dropped 2 bases and J dropped 7 bases, with 11 bases sitting between them. Germline CDR1 and CDR2: MNHNY and SVGAGI (reference sequence). CDR3 loop: CASSYKGRVEAFF. CDR3 sequence (DNA): TGTGCCAGCAGTTACAAGGGGAGGGTTGAAGCTTTCTTT.

This chain links TRBV6-5 with TRBJ1-6, with 7 positions matching TRBD1. The CDR3 length is 14 residues. V gave up 8 bases and J gave up 6 bases; unmatched junction bases: 7. The V gene's germline CDR1 is MNHEY and CDR2 SVGAGI. CDR3 in DNA: TGTGCCAGCCTTAGGGGACAGCCTAATTCACCCCTCCACTTT. Translation: CASLRGQPNSPLHF.

The genes are TRBV19 and TRBJ2-3, with TRBD2 identical over 9 bases. In germline, CDR1 is LNHDA, CDR2 SQIVND (reference sequence). The CDR3 runs 15 residues. V was pared by 5 bases and J by 3 bases, with 6 bases of the junction left unmatched. The CDR3 is CASSRSGGTTDTQYF. Written as DNA, the CDR3 is TGTGCCAGTAGTCGGAGCGGGGGGACGACAGATACGCAGTATTTT.

The V gene is TRBV11-2, the J gene TRBJ2-1; TRBD2 is a possible D gene (5 bases). This CDR3 region has 15 residues. Between the trimmed V and J ends, which lost 4 bases and 7 bases, there was a span of 17 bases. Germline CDR1 and CDR2: SGHAT and FQNNGV. The CDR3 is CASSWPGSMANEQFF. Written as DNA, the CDR3 is TGTGCCAGCAGCTGGCCGGGGAGTATGGCAAATGAGCAGTTCTTC.

This clone was recorded only once. The genes are TRBV11-2 and TRBJ1-2; D call uncertain. The CDR3 extends over 15 amino acids. The V gene lost 0 bases and the J gene lost 1 base, with 9 bases spanning the gap. Germline lookup yields CDR1 SGHAT and CDR2 FQNNGV. The CDR3 DNA is TGTGCCAGCAGCTTAGATGTGGCGGTTAACTATGGCTACACCTTC. It is translated as CASSLDVAVNYGYTF.

The V gene is TRBV5-1, the J gene TRBJ2-1; 12 bases match TRBD2. The J segment lost 0 bases and the V segment lost 4 bases, leaving 14 bases of the junction unmatched. The CDR3 has 20 residues. Germline lookup yields CDR1 SGHRS and CDR2 YFSETQ. In nucleotides, the CDR3 is TGCGCCAGCAGCCTCCAACTAGCGGGGGGACCCGCCTTCTCCTACAATGAGCAGTTCTTC. As protein: CASSLQLAGGPAFSYNEQFF.

This sequence joins TRBV11-2 and TRBJ1-1; no reliable D call. The ends were cut back, 3 bases at V and 1 base at J, with 6 bases in the middle. This CDR3 comprises 13 residues. CDR1 and CDR2 (germline): SGHAT, FQNNGV. The CDR3, as DNA: TGTGCCAGCAGCTTTGGGCAGAACACTGAAGCTTTCTTT. Translation: CASSFGQNTEAFF. Full variable domain (rest looked up from reference TRBV11-2 and TRBJ1-1): EAGVAQSPRYKIIEKRQSVAFWCNPISGHATLYWYQQILGQGPKLLIQFQNNGVVDDSQLPKDRFSAERLKGVDSTLKIQPAKLEDSAVYLCASSFGQNTEAFFGQGTRLTVV.

CDR3 region: CASSFSLAGVIDTQYF. DNA of the CDR3: TGCGCCAGCAGCTTCTCTCTAGCGGGGGTCATAGATACGCAGTATTTT. This chain connects TRBV5-1 to TRBJ2-3; 10 bases agree with TRBD2. This CDR3 comprises 16 residues. Trimming at V came to 2 bases and at J to 5 bases, leaving 8 bases not matched to a gene. Germline CDR1 reads SGHRS; CDR2 reads YFSETQ.

V gene TRBV24-1 combines with J gene TRBJ2-7; 8 nucleotides match TRBD1. CDR1 is KGHDR, CDR2 SFDVKD, per germline. The CDR3 is 15 amino acids. The V and J ends lost 4 bases and 3 bases, in that order; junction bases with no gene match: 7. CDR3 protein: CATSDGQGEVYEQYF. The CDR3 DNA sequence: TGTGCCACCAGTGACGGACAGGGTGAAGTCTACGAGCAGTACTTC.

The V gene is TRBV4-1, the J gene TRBJ2-7, with TRBD1 identical over 7 bases. Germline values: CDR1 MGHRA, CDR2 YSYEKL. The CDR3 loop spans 15 amino acids. V gave up 1 base and J gave up 7 bases; unmatched junction bases: 10. The CDR3 DNA follows: TGCGCCAGCAGCCAAGGGACAGGCACCCGAGGGGAGCAGTACTTC. Protein sequence: CASSQGTGTRGEQYF.

The chain joins TRBV7-2 to TRBJ2-5, with TRBD2 matching over 8 bases. Trimming cost V 8 bases and J 5 bases; bases outside gene matches: 16. Germline V lookup: CDR1 SGHTA, CDR2 FQGNSA. CDR3 length: 16 residues. CDR3 residues: CASRRRGGLAPETQYF. CDR3 nucleotides: TGTGCCAGCCGGAGGAGGGGCGGACTAGCCCCCGAGACCCAGTACTTC.

The gene calls are TRBV7-9 and TRBJ2-3; 9 nucleotides line up with TRBD2. The CDR3 covers 18 residues. Germline V gene data show CDR1 as SEHNR and CDR2 as FQNEAQ (reference sequence). Germline trimming cut 0 bases from V and 4 bases from J; bases unmatched to any gene: 11. CDR3 in DNA: TGTGCCAGCAGCTTAGCGAGGGGCGGGGGGGCCTCCGCAGATACGCAGTATTTT. Translation: CASSLARGGGASADTQYF.

J is TRBJ1-1 and V is TRBV30; possibly TRBD1 for D (5 bases). The CDR3 length is 14 residues. The V and J ends lost 2 bases and 6 bases respectively, with 16 bases between them. The V gene's germline CDR1 is GTSNPN and CDR2 SVGIG (reference sequence). The CDR3 region is CAWSLGTPLAEAFF. For the CDR3, the DNA is TGTGCCTGGAGTCTCGGGACTCCATTGGCTGAAGCTTTCTTT.

This rearrangement joins TRBV7-9 to TRBJ2-7; 7 bases align to TRBD1. V gave up 5 bases and J gave up 0 bases; unmatched junction bases: 4. Germline V gene lookup returns CDR1 SEHNR and CDR2 FQNEAQ (reference sequence). The CDR3 runs 14 residues. CDR3 loop: CASSVGQSSYEQYF. DNA for the CDR3: TGTGCCAGCAGCGTGGGACAGAGCTCCTACGAGCAGTACTTC.

CDR3 in DNA: TGTGCCACCAGCAGAGATGCCAGGGGTCAGCCCCAGCATTTT. Amino acids: CATSRDARGQPQHF. The chain uses TRBV15 and TRBJ1-5, with D tentatively TRBD1 (6 bases). CDR3 length: 14 residues. Germline CDR1 reads LNHNV; CDR2 reads YYDKDF (reference sequence). V was clipped by 0 bases and J by 6 bases, with 9 bases between them.

This sequence joins TRBV19 and TRBJ1-5; D gene ambiguous. Germline CDR1 is LNHDA and CDR2 is SQIVND (reference sequence). The V and J ends lost 8 bases and 0 bases respectively, with 14 bases between them. The CDR3 is made up of 15 amino acids. The CDR3 sequence: CASLATPNSNQPQHF. CDR3 DNA sequence: TGTGCCAGTCTAGCGACACCAAATAGCAATCAGCCCCAGCATTTT.

This chain joins TRBV11-2 and TRBJ2-3; TRBD1 matches 8 bases. Germline V CDR1 and CDR2: SGHAT, FQNNGV. V gave up 4 bases and J gave up 3 bases; unmatched junction bases: 6. The CDR3 is made up of 15 amino acids. The CDR3 DNA sequence: TGTGCCAGCAGCTCAGGACAGGGTGTTACAGATACGCAGTATTTT. Residues: CASSSGQGVTDTQYF.

The gene calls are TRBV2 and TRBJ1-2; 7 bases match TRBD1. The length of the CDR3 is 14 residues. The germline gives CDR1 SNHLY, CDR2 FYNNEI. V gave up 4 bases and J gave up 4 bases; unmatched junction bases: 6. The CDR3 DNA is TGTGCCAGCAGTGGACTTCGGGACAGCTATGGCTACACCTTC. It translates to CASSGLRDSYGYTF.

The J gene is TRBJ1-6, the V gene TRBV5-1; 8 bases fit TRBD1. The CDR3 totals 17 residues. J lost 5 bases, V lost 0 bases, and 7 bases had no gene match. Germline CDR1 is SGHRS and CDR2 is YFSETQ. CDR3 sequence reads: CASSLVVRTGNNSPLHF. The CDR3 coding sequence is TGCGCCAGCAGCTTGGTGGTCCGGACAGGGAATAATTCACCCCTCCACTTT.

DNA for the CDR3: TGTGCCATCAGAAGACAGGGGACCTACGAGCAGTACTTC. It encodes CAIRRQGTYEQYF. The V and J genes are TRBV10-3 and TRBJ2-7, with TRBD1 matching over 8 bases. The trim removed 6 bases at V and 2 bases at J, leaving 3 bases unmatched. Germline values: CDR1 ENHRY, CDR2 SYGVKD. The CDR3 contains 13 residues.

The V call is TRBV6-6, the J call TRBJ2-7; D call uncertain. The CDR3 covers 12 residues. Trimming removed 7 bases from V and 6 bases from J, with 13 bases in between. In germline, CDR1 is MNHNY, CDR2 SVGAGI (reference sequence). The chain's CDR3 is CASTNPGGEQYF. The CDR3 nucleotides are TGTGCCAGCACCAACCCCGGCGGCGAGCAGTACTTC.

This clone was seen a single time. The V and J genes are TRBV6-5 and TRBJ2-7; TRBD1 matches at 7 bases. The CDR3 covers 15 residues. Unmatched junction bases numbered 8, after V lost 0 bases and J lost 6 bases. Germline CDR1 is MNHEY and CDR2 is SVGAGI. The CDR3 spells CASSYSRDRQAEQYF. CDR3 DNA sequence: TGTGCCAGCAGTTACTCGAGGGACAGACAGGCCGAGCAGTACTTC.

The CDR3 spells CASSARQGGYTF. As DNA, the CDR3 is TGTGCCAGTAGTGCCCGACAGGGAGGCTACACCTTC. The rearrangement joins TRBV19 to TRBJ1-2; TRBD1 matches 7 bases. Germline V lookup: CDR1 LNHDA, CDR2 SQIVND (reference sequence). With 5 bases clipped from V and 8 bases from J, the junction kept 5 bases outside the gene matches. The CDR3 is 12 residues long. The complete variable domain, with remaining parts taken from reference TRBV19 and TRBJ1-2, reads DGGITQSPKYLFRKEGQNVTLSCEQNLNHDAMYWYRQDPGQGLRLIYYSQIVNDFQKGDIAEGYSVSREKKESFPLTVTSAQKNPTAFYLCASSARQGGYTFGSGTRLTVV.

This rearrangement joins TRBV2 to TRBJ2-7, with 7 bases aligning to TRBD1. Germline trimming cut 4 bases from V and 4 bases from J; bases unmatched to any gene: 1. The germline V gene encodes CDR1 SNHLY and CDR2 FYNNEI. The CDR3 spans 12 residues. CDR3 coding DNA: TGTGCCAGCAGTGTACAGGGGTACGAGCAGTACTTC. Amino acids: CASSVQGYEQYF.

The V call is TRBV3-1 (or the pseudogene TRBV3-2), the J call TRBJ1-1; 7 bases fit TRBD1. Per germline, CDR1 LGHDT and CDR2 YNNKEL (reference sequence). The trim removed 10 bases at V and 0 bases at J, leaving 11 bases unmatched. CDR3 length equals 15 residues. This CDR3 reads CATRRDSNLNTEAFF. CDR3 in DNA: TGTGCCACCCGACGGGACAGCAACTTGAACACTGAAGCTTTCTTT.

V is TRBV6-5 and J is TRBJ1-2; D uncertain. CDR3 length: 13 residues. The V end was cut by 2 bases, the J end by 6 bases, with 10 bases between. Per germline, CDR1 MNHEY and CDR2 SVGAGI. CDR3 DNA: TGTGCCAGCAGTTACCGAGGTGTGAATGGCTACACCTTC. Translated: CASSYRGVNGYTF.

This chain joins TRBV6-6 and TRBJ1-3; the D gene is possibly TRBD1 (6 bases). The CDR3 is made up of 15 amino acids. Germline CDR1 is MNHNY and CDR2 is SVGAGI (reference sequence). V lost 0 bases and J lost 6, with 12 bases in between. The CDR3 sequence: CASSYSLEGVNTIYF. The CDR3 DNA sequence: TGTGCCAGCAGTTACTCGCTTGAGGGGGTAAACACCATATATTTT.